This T cell receptor (beta chain) derives from a study of CD8 T cells in Susac syndrome. The study sequenced TCR beta in blood CD8+ and CD4+ T cells. Germline CDR1 reads SGHAT; CDR2 reads FQDESV (reference sequence). The V end was cut by 5 bases, the J end by 0 bases, with 17 bases between. This CDR3 region has 17 residues. Reverse transcription of roughly 0.5 to 1 ug RNA was performed with random hexamers. The immunoSEQ assay covered 54 Vbeta and 13 Jbeta segments for CDR3. TCRdb reprocessed the immunoSEQ multiplex PCR reads via MiXCR and lists one record per CDR3 protein. The sample gives roughly 150,000 distinct CDR3 sequences, 94% of which show up once; around 0.21% is in the top ten.

The source is a human donor with multiple sclerosis. V is TRBV11-1 and J is TRBJ2-1; a possible D gene is TRBD1 (6 bases). The specimen sequenced was CD8+ T cells from PBMCs. CDR3 DNA sequence: TGTGCCAGCAGCCAAGGGGGTCCCCTGGGCTCCTACAATGAGCAGTTCTTC. Translation: CASSQGGPLGSYNEQFF.